This TCR beta chain was identified during a study of response to subunit inactivated influenza vaccine. CDR3 length: 19 residues. Germline trimming cut 5 bases from V and 2 bases from J; bases unmatched to any gene: 14. Germline CDR1 is SGHAT and CDR2 is FQDESV (reference sequence). TCRdb recomputed calls from the RT-PCR reads with MiXCR, one row per CDR3 protein. The table includes around 570,000 distinct CDR3 sequences, about 10% detected once. This sample also appeared in a second study, on T cells expressing NK-cell markers. That paper states: 5'RACE template switching with UMIs produced the TCR beta cDNA. Restriction of the sorted population to alpha-beta TCR T cells was achieved in several experiments with an anti-gamma-delta TCR antibody.

The sequence came from a man between 45 and 60 years old who received an inactivated influenza vaccine. This chain joins TRBV11-1 and TRBJ2-6, with TRBD2 matching 8 bases. The sample here was PBMCs from blood, taken on the day of vaccination. The CDR3 reads CASSLADSGMDTGANVLTF. CDR3 sequence (DNA): TGTGCCAGCAGCCTCGCTGATAGCGGGATGGATACTGGGGCCAACGTCCTGACTTTC.